The rows below give T cell receptor beta chains drawn from one sample of a study of T-cell memory formation after mild COVID-19. TCRdb passed the 5' RACE reads through MiXCR, listing each CDR3 protein once. This table holds hundreds of thousands of distinct CDR3 sequences, approximately 21% found once. Sample: PBMCs or a T cell subset sorted from them (not recorded which). The source of these receptors is an adult woman who had mild COVID-19 (a few samples of this study predate the infection). Cell type and time point are not known. The CDR3 runs from the conserved cysteine through the conserved F or W. D genes are given only for firm matches. Clone sizes are given selectively: once, few, many, or a class where the clone is expanded.

D	V	J	size	CDR3	DNA
-	TRBV9	TRBJ1-2	-	CASRTMGAFYGYTF	TGTGCCAGCAGGACAATGGGAGCTTTCTATGGCTACACCTTC
-	TRBV5-1	TRBJ1-1	-	CASRGPGQNTEAFF	TGCGCCAGCAGAGGCCCGGGACAGAACACTGAAGCTTTCTTT
-	TRBV18	TRBJ2-7	-	CASSPPVDPYEQYF	TGTGCCAGCTCACCACCGGTAGATCCCTACGAGCAGTACTTC
-	TRBV6-5	TRBJ2-7	few	CASRRTETSYEQYF	TGTGCCAGCAGAAGGACAGAAACCTCCTACGAGCAGTACTTC
-	TRBV7-9	TRBJ2-5	-	CASSHPQRGGQETQYF	TGTGCCAGCAGCCACCCCCAGAGGGGGGGCCAGGAGACCCAGTACTTC
-	TRBV6-2/TRBV6-3	TRBJ1-5	-	CASSYSRVWGYSNQPQHF	TGTGCCAGCAGTTACTCGAGGGTCTGGGGATATAGCAATCAGCCCCAGCATTTT
TRBD1	TRBV29-1	TRBJ1-1	few	CSAQGEYTEAFF	TGCAGCGCACAGGGGGAGTACACTGAAGCTTTCTTT
-	TRBV5-6	TRBJ2-7	few	CASSTGWGSEQYF	TGTGCCAGCTCAACCGGGTGGGGGTCCGAGCAGTACTTC
-	TRBV24-1	TRBJ2-1	few	CATSNLGGSSYNEQFF	TGTGCCACCAGTAATCTTGGGGGGAGCTCCTACAATGAGCAGTTCTTC
TRBD2	TRBV29-1	TRBJ2-3	many	CSVALAGEAYTQYF	TGCAGCGTTGCCCTAGCGGGAGAAGCTTATACGCAGTATTTT
TRBD2	TRBV9	TRBJ2-3	-	CASSVGLAGDTDTQYF	TGTGCCAGCAGCGTAGGTCTAGCGGGGGACACAGATACGCAGTATTTT